This T cell receptor (beta chain) was retrieved from a study of Ad26.COV2.S vaccination and SARS-CoV-2 variants. Study details: Within the COV1001 Ad26.COV2.S trial arm, the donor was enrolled. Overall study results and limits: Total T cell responses, in the TCR breadth and depth analyses, may have been underestimated.

Concerning this clone: Its antigen is not identified. The same CDR3 arises from other DNA sequences in this sample as well.

The CDR3 sequence is 12 residues long. Germline loops: CDR1 MNHEY, CDR2 SVGAGI. V dropped 4 bases and J dropped 2 bases, with 5 bases sitting between them. Treatment here: around 19 received Ad26.COV2.S at low or high dose, single or two shots; several received placebo; per-sample allocation not given. Samples analyzed were those drawn on day 63 after the first vaccine or placebo injection. An adult aged 18-55 years in Boston served as the donor. Clones were sequenced by immunoSEQ multiplex PCR, and TCRdb holds only the in-frame ones, with some missing. The profile covers about 330,000 clones, with roughly 90% appearing a single time and 5% to 6.5% taken by the ten largest.

This specimen was peripheral blood, taken in a trial of Ad26.COV2.S vaccine versus placebo. The clonotype comes from a person between 18 and 60 years old who received the Ad26.COV2.S COVID-19 vaccine or a placebo. The chain links TRBV6-5 to TRBJ1-2, with D possibly being TRBD1 (5 bases). The DNA of the CDR3 is TGTGCCAGCAGTTCAGGGAACTATGGCTACACCTTC. This gives the protein CASSSGNYGYTF.